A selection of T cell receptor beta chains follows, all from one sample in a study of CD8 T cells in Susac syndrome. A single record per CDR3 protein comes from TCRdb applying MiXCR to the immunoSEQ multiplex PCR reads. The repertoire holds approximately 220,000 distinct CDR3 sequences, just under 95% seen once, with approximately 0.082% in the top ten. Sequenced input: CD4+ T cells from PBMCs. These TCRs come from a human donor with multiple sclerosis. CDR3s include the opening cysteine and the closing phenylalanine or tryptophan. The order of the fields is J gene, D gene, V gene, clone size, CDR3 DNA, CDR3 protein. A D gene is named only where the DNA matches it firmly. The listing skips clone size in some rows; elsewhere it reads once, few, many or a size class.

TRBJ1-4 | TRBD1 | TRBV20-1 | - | TGCAGTGCTAGAGCCGGGACAGAGAATGAAAAACTGTTTTTT | CSARAGTENEKLFF
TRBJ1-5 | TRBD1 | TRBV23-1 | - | TGCGCCAGCAACCACAGGGGCACCTACAATCAGCCCCAGCATTTT | CASNHRGTYNQPQHF
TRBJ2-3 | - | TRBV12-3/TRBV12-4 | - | TGTGCCACCTCCCCAAGCACAGATACGCAGTATTTT | CATSPSTDTQYF
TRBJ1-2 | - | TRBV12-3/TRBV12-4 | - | TGTGCCAGCAGTTTTAGGAGCCTCTCCTATGGCTACACCTTC | CASSFRSLSYGYTF
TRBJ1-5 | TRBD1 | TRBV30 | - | TGTGCCTGGAGCCTGACAGGGTATCAGCCCCAGCATTTT | CAWSLTGYQPQHF
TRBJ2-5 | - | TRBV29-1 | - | TGCAGCGTCGGGTACCAAGAGACCCAGTACTTC | CSVGYQETQYF
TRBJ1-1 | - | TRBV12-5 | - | TGTGCTAGTGGTTTGGGACAGGTGAACACTGAAGCTTTCTTT | CASGLGQVNTEAFF
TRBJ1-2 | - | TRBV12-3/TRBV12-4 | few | TGTGCCAGCAGTTTATCGGGGTCCTATGGCTACACCTTC | CASSLSGSYGYTF
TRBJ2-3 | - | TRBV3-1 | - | TGTGCCAGCAGCCAACCGGGGCCTCGGGGAGATACGCAGTATTTT | CASSQPGPRGDTQYF
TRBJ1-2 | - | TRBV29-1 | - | TGCAGCGTTGTCAGGTCTTTCTATGGCTACACCTTC | CSVVRSFYGYTF
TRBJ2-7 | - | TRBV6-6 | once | TGTGCCAGCAGTTACGAGGGCGAGTACGAGCAGTACTTC | CASSYEGEYEQYF
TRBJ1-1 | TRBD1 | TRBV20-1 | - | TGCAGTGCTAGGTGGGGACAGGGCAACACTGAAGCTTTCTTT | CSARWGQGNTEAFF
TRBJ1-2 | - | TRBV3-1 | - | TGTGCCAGCGGGCCTGGCTACACCTTC | CASGPGYTF
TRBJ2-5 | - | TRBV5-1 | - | TGCGCCAGCAGCTTGCAGGGGGAGACCCAGTACTTC | CASSLQGETQYF
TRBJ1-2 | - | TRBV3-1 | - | TGTGCCAGCAGCCAAGATCGGGCCAGCTATGGCTACACCTTC | CASSQDRASYGYTF
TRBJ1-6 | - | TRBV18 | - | TGTGCCAGCTCACGGGACCAGAATTCACCCCTCCACTTT | CASSRDQNSPLHF
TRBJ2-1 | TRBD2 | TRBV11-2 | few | TGTGCCAGCAGCTTAATGGGGGGGAATGAGCAGTTCTTC | CASSLMGGNEQFF
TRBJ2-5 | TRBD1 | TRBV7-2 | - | TGTGCCAGCAGCTTAGAGACAGGGCGGGAGACCCAGTACTTC | CASSLETGRETQYF
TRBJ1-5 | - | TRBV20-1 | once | TGCAGTGCAGCTCCGGGTGGGCAGCCCCAGCATTTT | CSAAPGGQPQHF
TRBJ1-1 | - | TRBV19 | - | TGTGCCAGTAGGGACCGCATTGAAGCTTTCTTT | CASRDRIEAFF
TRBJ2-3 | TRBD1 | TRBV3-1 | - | TGTGCCAGTAGACAGGGTAACACAGATACGCAGTATTTT | CASRQGNTDTQYF
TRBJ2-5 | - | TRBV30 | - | TGTGCCTGGACCCCCACCCCGAAGACCCAGTACTTC | CAWTPTPKTQYF
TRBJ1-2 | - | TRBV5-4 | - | TGTGCCAGCAACCCCCAGAGGGCCGGTAACTATGGCTACACCTTC | CASNPQRAGNYGYTF
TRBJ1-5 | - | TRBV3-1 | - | TGTGCCGCAGGATCAGTAAGAGGGGGTCAGCCCCAGCATTTT | CAAGSVRGGQPQHF
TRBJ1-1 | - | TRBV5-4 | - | TGTGCCAGCAGCTTGGGACAGGTGGTGAACACTGAAGCTTTCTTT | CASSLGQVVNTEAFF
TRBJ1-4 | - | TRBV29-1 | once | TGCAGCGTTATCCCGGCCAAGGGCTTAGGTGAAAAACTGTTTTTT | CSVIPAKGLGEKLFF
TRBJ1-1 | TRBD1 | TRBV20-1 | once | TGCAGTGCTAGGCGGCAGGGGGCTCGATCGACTGAAGCTTTCTTT | CSARRQGARSTEAFF
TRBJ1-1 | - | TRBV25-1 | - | TGTGCCAGCAGTGAATGGCCCCGGGGGACTGAAGCTTTCTTT | CASSEWPRGTEAFF
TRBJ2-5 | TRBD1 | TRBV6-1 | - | TGTGCCAGCAGTGAAGCGGGGGGACAGGGTAAAGAGACCCAGTACTTC | CASSEAGGQGKETQYF
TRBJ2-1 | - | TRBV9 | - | TGTGCCAGCAGCGTAGAATCCAGTGGGAATGAGCAGTTCTTC | CASSVESSGNEQFF
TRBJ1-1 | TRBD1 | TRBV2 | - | TGTGCCAGCAACTGGGACAGGGGGCGAGCTTTCTTT | CASNWDRGRAFF
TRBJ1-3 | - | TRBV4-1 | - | TGCGCCAGCAGCCAAGAAGGACCCCACATTGGAAACACCATATATTTT | CASSQEGPHIGNTIYF
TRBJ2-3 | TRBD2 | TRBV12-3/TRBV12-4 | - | TGTGCCAGCAGTCCGACTAGCGGGGTCCCAGATACGCAGTATTTT | CASSPTSGVPDTQYF